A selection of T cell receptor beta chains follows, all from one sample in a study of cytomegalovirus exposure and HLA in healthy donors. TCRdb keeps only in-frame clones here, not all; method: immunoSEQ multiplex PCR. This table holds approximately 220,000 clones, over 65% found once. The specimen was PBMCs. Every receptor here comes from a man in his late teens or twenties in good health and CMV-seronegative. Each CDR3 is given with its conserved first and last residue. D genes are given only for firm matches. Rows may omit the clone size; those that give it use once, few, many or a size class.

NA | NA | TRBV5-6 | CASSLGSNGYTF
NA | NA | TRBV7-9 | CASSLNWQGFTEAFF
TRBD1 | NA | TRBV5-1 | CASSSDPGQGIYTLF
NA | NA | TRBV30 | CAWSGFDREAFF
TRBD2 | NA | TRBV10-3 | CAISESREGLSEQFF
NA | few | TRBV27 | CASNQGDTDTQYF
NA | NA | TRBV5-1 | CASSLMGSGGTEAFF
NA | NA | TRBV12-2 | CASRLDPGLAGATRGGELFF
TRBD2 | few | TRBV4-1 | CASSQGLADPRGDTQYF
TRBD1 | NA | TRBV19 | CASATGAGANVLTF
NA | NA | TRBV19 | CASSIGRAETEAFF
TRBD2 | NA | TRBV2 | CASSSRLAGGLSYNEQFF
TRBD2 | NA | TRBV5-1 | CASSGTSGSYEQYF
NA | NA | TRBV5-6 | CASSFPGPSSYNSPLHF
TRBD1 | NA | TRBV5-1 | CASSGSNTGVGYTF
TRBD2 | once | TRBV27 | CASSRVSGIVGANVLTF
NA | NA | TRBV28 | CASRATYGYTF
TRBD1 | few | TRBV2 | CASSETGTGKGAGQYF
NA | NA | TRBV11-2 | CASSLQDTQYF
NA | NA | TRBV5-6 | CASSLPGVDYGYTF
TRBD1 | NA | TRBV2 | CASRGTGGAIEQYF
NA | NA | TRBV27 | CASSFIGRVTYEQYF
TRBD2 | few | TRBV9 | CASSVGIAGGTDTQYF
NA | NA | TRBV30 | CAWSVESGGNQPQHF
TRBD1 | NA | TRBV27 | CASQDRAWSYEQYF
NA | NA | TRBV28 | CASSFSGATNEKLFF
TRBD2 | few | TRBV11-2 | CASSFSSAGGMDEQYF
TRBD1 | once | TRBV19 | CASSIDDRGDLNQPQHF
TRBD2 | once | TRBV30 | CAWSVGGSGTDTQYF
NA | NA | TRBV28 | CASIHGGTYQETQYF
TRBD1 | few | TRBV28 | CASSLGPGTGKPYEQYF
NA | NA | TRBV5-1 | CASRPGQSNLDMQYF
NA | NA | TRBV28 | CASSLWAGSMNTEAFF
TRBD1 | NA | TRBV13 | CASSSTGQGDTEAFF
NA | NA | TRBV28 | CASASWGDGYTF
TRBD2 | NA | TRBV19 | CASSAVGLAGFEQYF
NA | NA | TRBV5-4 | CASSFTASREQYF
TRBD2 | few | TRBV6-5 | CASSPRTSGRASEYF
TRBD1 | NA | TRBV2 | CASEAGGAYEQYF
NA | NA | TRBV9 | CASSEWAGSSYNEQFF
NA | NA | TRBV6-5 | CASYGGTYGYTF
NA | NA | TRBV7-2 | CASSLVPGPNGELFF
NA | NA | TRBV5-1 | CASSYRTDTYEQYF
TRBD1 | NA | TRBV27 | CASSPRTGGPPQYF
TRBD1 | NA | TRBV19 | CASRATGDTEAFF